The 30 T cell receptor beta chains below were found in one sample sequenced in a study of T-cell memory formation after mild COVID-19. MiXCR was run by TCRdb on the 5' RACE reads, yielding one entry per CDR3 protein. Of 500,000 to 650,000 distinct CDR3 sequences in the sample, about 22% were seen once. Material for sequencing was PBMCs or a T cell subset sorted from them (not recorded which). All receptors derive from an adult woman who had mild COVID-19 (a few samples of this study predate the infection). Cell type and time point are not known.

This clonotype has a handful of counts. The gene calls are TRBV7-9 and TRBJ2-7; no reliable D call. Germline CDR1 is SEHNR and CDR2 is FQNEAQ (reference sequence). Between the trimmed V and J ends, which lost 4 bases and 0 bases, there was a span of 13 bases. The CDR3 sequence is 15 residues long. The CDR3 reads CASSSSRPSSYEQYF. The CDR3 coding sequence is TGTGCCAGCAGCTCCTCGCGCCCGAGCTCCTACGAGCAGTACTTC.

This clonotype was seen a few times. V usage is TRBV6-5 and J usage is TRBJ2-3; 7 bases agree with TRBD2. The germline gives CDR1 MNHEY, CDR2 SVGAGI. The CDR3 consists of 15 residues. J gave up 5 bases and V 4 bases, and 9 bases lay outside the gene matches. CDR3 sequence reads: CASSWWGGGLDTQYF. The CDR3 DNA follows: TGTGCCAGCAGTTGGTGGGGCGGGGGTCTAGATACGCAGTATTTT.

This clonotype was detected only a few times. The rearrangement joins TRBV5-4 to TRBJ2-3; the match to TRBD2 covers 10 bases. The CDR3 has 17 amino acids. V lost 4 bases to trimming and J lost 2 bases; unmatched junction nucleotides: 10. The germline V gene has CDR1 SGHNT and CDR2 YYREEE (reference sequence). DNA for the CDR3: TGTGCCAGCAGCAATACCCTAGCGGGAGACGCCACAGATACGCAGTATTTT. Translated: CASSNTLAGDATDTQYF.

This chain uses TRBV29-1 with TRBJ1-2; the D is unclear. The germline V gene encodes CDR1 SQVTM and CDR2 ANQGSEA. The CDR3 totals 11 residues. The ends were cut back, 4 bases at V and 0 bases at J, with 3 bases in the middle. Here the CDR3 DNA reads TGCAGCGTTGGGGCTAACTATGGCTACACCTTC. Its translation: CSVGANYGYTF.

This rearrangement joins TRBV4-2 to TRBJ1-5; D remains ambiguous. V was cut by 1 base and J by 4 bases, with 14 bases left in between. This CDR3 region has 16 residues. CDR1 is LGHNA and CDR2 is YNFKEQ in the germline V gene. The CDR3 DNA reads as TGTGCCAGCAGCCAAGGCGTCGGTACAGAAAATCAGCCCCAGCATTTT. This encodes CASSQGVGTENQPQHF.

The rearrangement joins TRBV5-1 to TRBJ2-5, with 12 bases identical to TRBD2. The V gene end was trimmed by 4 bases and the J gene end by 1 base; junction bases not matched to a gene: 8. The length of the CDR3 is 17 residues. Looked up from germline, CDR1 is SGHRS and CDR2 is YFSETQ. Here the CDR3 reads CASSPRTSGALQETQYF. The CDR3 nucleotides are TGCGCCAGCAGCCCGCGGACTAGCGGGGCCCTCCAAGAGACCCAGTACTTC.

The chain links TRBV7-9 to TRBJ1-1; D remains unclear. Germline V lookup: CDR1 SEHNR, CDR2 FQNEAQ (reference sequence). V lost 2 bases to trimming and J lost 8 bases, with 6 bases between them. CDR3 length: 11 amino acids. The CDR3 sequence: CASSLTQEAFF. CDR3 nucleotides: TGTGCCAGCAGCTTAACTCAGGAAGCTTTCTTT.

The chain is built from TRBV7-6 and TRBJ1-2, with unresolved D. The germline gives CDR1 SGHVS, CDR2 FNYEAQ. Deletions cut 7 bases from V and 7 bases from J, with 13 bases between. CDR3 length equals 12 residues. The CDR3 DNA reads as TGTGCCAGCATCGACCGGGATGGTGGCTACACCTTC. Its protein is CASIDRDGGYTF. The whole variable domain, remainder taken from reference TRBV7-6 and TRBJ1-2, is GAGVSQSPRYKVTKRGQDVALRCDPISGHVSLYWYRQALGQGPEFLTYFNYEAQQDKSGLPNDRFSAERPEGSISTLTIQRTEQRDSAMYRCASIDRDGGYTFGSGTRLTVV.

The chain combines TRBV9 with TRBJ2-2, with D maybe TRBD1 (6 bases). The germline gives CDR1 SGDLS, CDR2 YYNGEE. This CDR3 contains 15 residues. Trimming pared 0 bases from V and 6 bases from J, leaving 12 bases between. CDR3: CASSVDDRKSGELFF. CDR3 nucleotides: TGTGCCAGCAGCGTAGACGACAGGAAGTCCGGGGAGCTGTTTTTT.

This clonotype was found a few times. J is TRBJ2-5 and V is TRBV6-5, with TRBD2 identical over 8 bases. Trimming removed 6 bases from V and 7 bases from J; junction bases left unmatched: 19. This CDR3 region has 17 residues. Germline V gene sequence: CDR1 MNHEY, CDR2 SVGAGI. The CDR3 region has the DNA TGTGCCAGCAGCCGTGCATCAGGGAACAGCGGGGGAGGGACCCAGTACTTC. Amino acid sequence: CASSRASGNSGGGTQYF.

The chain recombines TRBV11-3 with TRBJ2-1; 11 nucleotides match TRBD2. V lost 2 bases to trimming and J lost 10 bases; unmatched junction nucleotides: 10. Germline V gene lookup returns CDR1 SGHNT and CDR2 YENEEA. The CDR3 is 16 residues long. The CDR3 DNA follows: TGTGCCAGCAGCTTAAGTCCGGGACTAGCGGTTCCGGAGCAGTTCTTC. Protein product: CASSLSPGLAVPEQFF.

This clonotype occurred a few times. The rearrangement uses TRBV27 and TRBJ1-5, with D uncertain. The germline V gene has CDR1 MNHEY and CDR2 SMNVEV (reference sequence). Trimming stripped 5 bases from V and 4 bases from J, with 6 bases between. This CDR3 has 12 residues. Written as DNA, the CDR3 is TGTGCCAGCAGTCCCCGGAATCAGCCCCAGCATTTT. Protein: CASSPRNQPQHF.

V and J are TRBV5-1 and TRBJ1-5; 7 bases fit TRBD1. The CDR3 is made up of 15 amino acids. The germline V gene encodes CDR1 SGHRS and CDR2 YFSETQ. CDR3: CASSTGEYSNQPQHF. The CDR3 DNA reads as TGCGCTTCCTCAACAGGGGAGTATAGCAATCAGCCCCAGCATTTT. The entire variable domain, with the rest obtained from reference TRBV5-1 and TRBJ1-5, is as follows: KAGVTQTPRYLIKTRGQQVTLSCSPISGHRSVSWYQQTPGQGLQFLFEYFSETQRNKGNFPGRFSGRQFSNSRSEMNVSTLELGDSALYLCASSTGEYSNQPQHFGDGTRLSIL.

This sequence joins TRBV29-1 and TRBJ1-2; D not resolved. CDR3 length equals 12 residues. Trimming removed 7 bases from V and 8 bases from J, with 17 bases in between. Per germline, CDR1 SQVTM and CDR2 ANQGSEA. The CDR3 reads CSAADSAIGYTF. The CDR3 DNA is TGCAGCGCGGCGGACTCCGCGATCGGCTACACCTTC.

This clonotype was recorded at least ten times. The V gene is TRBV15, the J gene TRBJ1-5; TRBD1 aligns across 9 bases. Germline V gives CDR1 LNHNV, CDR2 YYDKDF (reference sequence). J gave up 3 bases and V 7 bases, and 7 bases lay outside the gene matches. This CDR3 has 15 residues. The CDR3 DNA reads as TGTGCCACCACCTCTGACAGGGGGTTCAATCAGCCCCAGCATTTT. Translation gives CATTSDRGFNQPQHF.

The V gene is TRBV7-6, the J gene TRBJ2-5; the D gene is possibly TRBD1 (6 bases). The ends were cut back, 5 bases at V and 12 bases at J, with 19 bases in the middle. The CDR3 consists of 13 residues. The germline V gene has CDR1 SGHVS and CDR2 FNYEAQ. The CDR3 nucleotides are TGTGCCAGCAGCCCCTCGGCGTCAGGGGCCGAGTACTTC. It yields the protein CASSPSASGAEYF.

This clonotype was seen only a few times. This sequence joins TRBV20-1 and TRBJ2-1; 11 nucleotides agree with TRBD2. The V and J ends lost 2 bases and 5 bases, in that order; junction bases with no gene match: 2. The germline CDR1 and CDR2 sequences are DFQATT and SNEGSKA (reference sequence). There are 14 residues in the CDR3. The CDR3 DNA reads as TGCAGTGCTAGACTAGCGGGAGGCGACAATGAGCAGTTCTTC. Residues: CSARLAGGDNEQFF.

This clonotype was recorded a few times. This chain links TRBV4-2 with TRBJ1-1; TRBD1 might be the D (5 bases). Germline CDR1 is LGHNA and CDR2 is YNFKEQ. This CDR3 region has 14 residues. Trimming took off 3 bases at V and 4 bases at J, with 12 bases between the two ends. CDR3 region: CASSHPSGLTEAFF. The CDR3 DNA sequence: TGTGCCAGCAGCCACCCCTCAGGGCTCACTGAAGCTTTCTTT.

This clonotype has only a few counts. For the CDR3, the DNA is TGTGCCAGCAGTTTATTAAGATCACCCCTCCACTTT. Translated, it gives CASSLLRSPLHF. The chain couples TRBV28 to TRBJ1-6; D gene unclear. The CDR3 consists of 12 residues. V gave up 1 base and J gave up 10 bases, with 5 bases separating them. Germline lookup yields CDR1 MDHEN and CDR2 SYDVKM. The variable domain in full, with the rest retrieved from reference TRBV28 and TRBJ1-6, is DVKVTQSSRYLVKRTGEKVFLECVQDMDHENMFWYRQDPGLGLRLIYFSYDVKMKEKGDIPEGYSVSREKKERFSLILESASTNQTSMYLCASSLLRSPLHFGNGTRLTVT.

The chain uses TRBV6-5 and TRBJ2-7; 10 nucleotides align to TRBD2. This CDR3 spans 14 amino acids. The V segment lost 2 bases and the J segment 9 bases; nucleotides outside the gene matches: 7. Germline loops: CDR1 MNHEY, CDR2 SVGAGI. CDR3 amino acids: CASSYERGGQGQYF. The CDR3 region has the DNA TGTGCCAGCAGTTACGAGCGGGGGGGCCAGGGGCAGTACTTC.

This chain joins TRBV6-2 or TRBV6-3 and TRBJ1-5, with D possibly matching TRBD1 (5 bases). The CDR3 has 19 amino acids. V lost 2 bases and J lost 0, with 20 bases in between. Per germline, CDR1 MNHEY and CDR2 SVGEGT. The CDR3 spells CASSYDVLNGDYSNQPQHF. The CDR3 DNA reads TGTGCCAGCAGTTACGATGTCTTGAACGGGGACTATAGCAATCAGCCCCAGCATTTT.

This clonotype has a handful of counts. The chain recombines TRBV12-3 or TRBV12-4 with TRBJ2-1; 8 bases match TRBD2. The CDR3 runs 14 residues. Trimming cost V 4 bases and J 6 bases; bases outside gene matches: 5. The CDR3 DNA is TGTGCCAGCAGTTCCCACGGGGGGGGCAATGAGCAGTTCTTC. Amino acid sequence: CASSSHGGGNEQFF.

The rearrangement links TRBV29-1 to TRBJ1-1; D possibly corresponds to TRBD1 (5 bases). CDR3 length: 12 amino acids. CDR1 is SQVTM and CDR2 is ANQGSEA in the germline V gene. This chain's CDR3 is CIGGGLNTEAFF. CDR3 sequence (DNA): TGCATCGGGGGAGGCCTCAACACTGAAGCTTTCTTT.

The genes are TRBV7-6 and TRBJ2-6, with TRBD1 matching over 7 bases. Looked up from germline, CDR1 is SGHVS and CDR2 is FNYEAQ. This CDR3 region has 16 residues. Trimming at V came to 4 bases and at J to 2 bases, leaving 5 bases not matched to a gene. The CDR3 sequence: CASSSRQGAGANVLTF. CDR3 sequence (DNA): TGTGCCAGCAGCTCACGACAGGGAGCTGGGGCCAACGTCCTGACTTTC.

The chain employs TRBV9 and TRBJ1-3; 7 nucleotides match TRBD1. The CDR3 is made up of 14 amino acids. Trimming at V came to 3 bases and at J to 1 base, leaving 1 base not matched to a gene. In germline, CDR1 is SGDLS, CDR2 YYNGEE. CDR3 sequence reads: CASSGRGSGNTIYF. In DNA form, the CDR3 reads TGTGCCAGCAGCGGCAGGGGGTCTGGAAACACCATATATTTT. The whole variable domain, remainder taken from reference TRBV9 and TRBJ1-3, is DSGVTQTPKHLITATGQRVTLRCSPRSGDLSVYWYQQSLDQGLQFLIQYYNGEERAKGNILERFSAQQFPDLHSELNLSSLELGDSALYFCASSGRGSGNTIYFGEGSWLTVV.

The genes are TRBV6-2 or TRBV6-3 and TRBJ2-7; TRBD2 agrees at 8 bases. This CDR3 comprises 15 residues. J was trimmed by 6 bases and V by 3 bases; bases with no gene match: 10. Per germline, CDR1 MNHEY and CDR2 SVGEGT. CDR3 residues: CASSYMAGLGGEQYF. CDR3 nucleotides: TGTGCCAGCAGTTATATGGCGGGACTAGGAGGCGAGCAGTACTTC.

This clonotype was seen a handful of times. The CDR3 sequence is CASSSEGRTAAGELFF. The CDR3, as DNA: TGTGCCAGCAGCTCCGAAGGACGGACGGCGGCCGGGGAGCTGTTTTTT. J is TRBJ2-2 and V is TRBV7-3; D not resolved. Per the germline V gene, CDR1 is SGHTA and CDR2 is FQGTGA. CDR3 length: 16 amino acids. Between the trimmed V and J ends, which lost 4 bases and 6 bases, there was a span of 18 bases.

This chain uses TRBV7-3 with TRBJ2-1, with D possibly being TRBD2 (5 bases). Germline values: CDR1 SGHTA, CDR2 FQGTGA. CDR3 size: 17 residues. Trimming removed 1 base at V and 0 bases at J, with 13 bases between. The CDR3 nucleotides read TGTGCCAGCAGCTTAAATCCTCGGGGAAGCTCCTACAATGAGCAGTTCTTC. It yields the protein CASSLNPRGSSYNEQFF.

The CDR3 coding sequence is TGCGCCAGCAGCCAGACTAGCGGTTCTGGGGCCAACGTCCTGACTTTC. Encoded protein: CASSQTSGSGANVLTF. The V call is TRBV4-3, the J call TRBJ2-6; 9 bases are shared with TRBD2. Per germline, CDR1 LGHNA and CDR2 YSLEER. The CDR3 spans 16 residues. V was clipped by 3 bases and J by 1 base; unmatched bases: 1.

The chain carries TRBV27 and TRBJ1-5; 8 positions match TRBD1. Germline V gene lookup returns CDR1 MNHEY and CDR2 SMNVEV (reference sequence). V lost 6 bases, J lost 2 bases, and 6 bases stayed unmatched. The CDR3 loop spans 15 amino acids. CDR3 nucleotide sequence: TGTGCCAGCAGGCCGGGGACAGGTGGCAATCAGCCCCAGCATTTT. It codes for CASRPGTGGNQPQHF.